The 20 T cell receptor beta chains below come from one sample, sequenced in a study of blood T cell repertoires in COVID-19. TCRdb's copy holds only in-frame clones and misses some; the assay was immunoSEQ multiplex PCR. Of about 310,000 clones detected, around 86% appear once; the ten largest clones hold 1%. Sequences were obtained from peripheral blood. Receptors were obtained from a man between 45 and 60 years old with active or convalescent COVID-19.

A single count supports this clone. The chain couples TRBV2 to TRBJ2-7; 8 bases match TRBD1. The J segment lost 5 bases and the V segment lost 7 bases, leaving 10 bases of the junction unmatched. Germline V gene sequence: CDR1 SNHLY, CDR2 FYNNEI. The CDR3 consists of 14 residues. CDR3 loop: CASNLGQGSHEQYF. CDR3 coding DNA: TGTGCCAGCAACCTCGGACAGGGCTCGCACGAGCAGTACTTC.

The chain carries TRBV7-9 and TRBJ2-5; D uncertain. CDR1 and CDR2 (germline): SEHNR, FQNEAQ (reference sequence). CDR3 size: 14 residues. The V gene lost 4 bases and the J gene lost 1 base, with 10 bases spanning the gap. The CDR3 DNA is TGTGCCAGCAGCTCGTTAAGCCTCCAAGAGACCCAGTACTTC. Translated: CASSSLSLQETQYF.

The V gene is TRBV28, the J gene TRBJ1-1, with TRBD1 matching 9 bases. V shed 6 bases, J shed 5 bases, and the junction held 7 bases outside the gene matches. Germline values: CDR1 MDHEN, CDR2 SYDVKM. This CDR3 is 14 amino acids long. The CDR3 loop reads CASRQDRGWTEAFF. In DNA form, the CDR3 reads TGTGCCAGCAGACAAGACAGGGGGTGGACTGAAGCTTTCTTT. Full variable domain (outside the CDR3, taken from reference TRBV28 and TRBJ1-1): DVKVTQSSRYLVKRTGEKVFLECVQDMDHENMFWYRQDPGLGLRLIYFSYDVKMKEKGDIPEGYSVSREKKERFSLILESASTNQTSMYLCASRQDRGWTEAFFGQGTRLTVV.

V is TRBV11-3 and J is TRBJ2-1; possibly TRBD2 for D (5 bases). The germline V gene encodes CDR1 SGHNT and CDR2 YENEEA. There are 12 residues in the CDR3. Trimming removed 5 bases at V and 9 bases at J, with 11 bases between. The CDR3 DNA is TGTGCCAGCAGCGCCGTCGAGGGTGAGCAGTTCTTC. Translation gives CASSAVEGEQFF.

This rearrangement joins TRBV3-1 (or the pseudogene TRBV3-2) to TRBJ2-3, with D possibly matching TRBD2 (6 bases). The V gene lost 0 bases and the J gene lost 0 bases, with 10 bases spanning the gap. The length of the CDR3 is 16 residues. The germline gives CDR1 LGHDT, CDR2 YNNKEL (reference sequence). CDR3 nucleotide sequence: TGTGCCAGCAGCCAAGATCGCGGGGAAAGCACAGATACGCAGTATTTT. Protein sequence: CASSQDRGESTDTQYF.

The chain employs TRBV7-9 and TRBJ2-3; D ambiguous. This CDR3 is 13 amino acids long. In germline, CDR1 is SEHNR, CDR2 FQNEAQ (reference sequence). V lost 5 bases and J 1 base, leaving 7 bases between the germline ends. The CDR3 DNA reads TGTGCCAGCAGCGCGAGCGGCACAGATACGCAGTATTTT. Its translation is CASSASGTDTQYF. Together with reference TRBV7-9 and TRBJ2-3, the CDR3 gives the full variable domain: DTGVSQNPRHKITKRGQNVTFRCDPISEHNRLYWYRQTLGQGPEFLTYFQNEAQLEKSRLLSDRFSAERPKGSFSTLEIQRTEQGDSAMYLCASSASGTDTQYFGPGTRLTVL.

V is TRBV5-1 and J is TRBJ2-3; 8 bases map to TRBD1. Germline V CDR1 and CDR2: SGHRS, YFSETQ. The CDR3 runs to 14 residues. The ends lost 0 bases at V and 4 bases at J; junction bases unmatched: 1. The CDR3 here is CASSLAQGADTQYF. The CDR3 DNA is TGCGCCAGCAGCTTGGCACAGGGGGCAGATACGCAGTATTTT.

This clone has only a few counts. This rearrangement joins TRBV6-5 to TRBJ1-2, with 10 bases aligning to TRBD1. CDR1 and CDR2 (germline): MNHEY, SVGAGI. This CDR3 spans 15 amino acids. V shed 4 bases and J 0 bases; nucleotides not matched to a gene: 2. CDR3 protein: CASSWDRGANYGYTF. For the CDR3, the DNA is TGTGCCAGCAGTTGGGACAGGGGAGCTAACTATGGCTACACCTTC.

The chain uses TRBV5-5 and TRBJ1-6, with D tentatively TRBD1 (5 bases). Trimming removed 4 bases from V and 10 bases from J, with 24 bases in between. This CDR3 region has 17 residues. CDR1 and CDR2 from the germline V gene are SGHKS and YYEKEE (reference sequence). The DNA for the CDR3 is TGTGCCAGCAGCCGCGCTGCCCCCCCACAGGTCGGCTCACCCCTCCACTTT. As protein: CASSRAAPPQVGSPLHF.

The chain combines TRBV28 with TRBJ1-1; perhaps TRBD1 as D (6 bases). The length of the CDR3 is 15 residues. Germline V gene lookup returns CDR1 MDHEN and CDR2 SYDVKM. V lost 4 bases, J lost 5 bases, and 17 bases lay in between. The CDR3 DNA follows: TGTGCCAGCAGTTCCCCCCCGGGGGGGCAAACTGAAGCTTTCTTT. This codes for CASSSPPGGQTEAFF.

This clone was detected a few times. The rearrangement links TRBV11-2 to TRBJ1-6; the match to TRBD1 covers 8 bases. CDR3 size: 15 residues. With 5 bases clipped from V and 6 bases from J, the junction kept 6 bases outside the gene matches. Germline assignment: CDR1 SGHAT and CDR2 FQNNGV. The CDR3: CASSPGQVFNSPLHF. CDR3 coding DNA: TGTGCCAGCAGCCCGGGACAGGTGTTTAATTCACCCCTCCACTTT. Drawing the rest from reference TRBV11-2 and TRBJ1-6, the complete variable domain is EAGVAQSPRYKIIEKRQSVAFWCNPISGHATLYWYQQILGQGPKLLIQFQNNGVVDDSQLPKDRFSAERLKGVDSTLKIQPAKLEDSAVYLCASSPGQVFNSPLHFGNGTRLTVT.

J is TRBJ2-1 and V is TRBV7-6; 10 positions agree with TRBD2. The CDR3 is 16 residues long. The V gene's germline CDR1 is SGHVS and CDR2 FNYEAQ. Losses at the gene ends were 1 base for V and 4 bases for J; bases not matched to a gene: 4. The DNA for the CDR3 is TGTGCCAGCAGCTTAGTTAGCGGGGGGAATTACAATGAGCAGTTCTTC. It specifies CASSLVSGGNYNEQFF.

The CDR3 spells CASSSRQNNEQFF. The CDR3 DNA reads as TGTGCCAGCAGCTCCCGACAGAACAATGAGCAGTTCTTC. The V gene is TRBV7-6, the J gene TRBJ2-1, with TRBD1 as a possible D gene (5 bases). This CDR3 has 13 residues. V lost 4 bases and J 5 bases, leaving 9 bases between the germline ends. CDR1 is SGHVS, CDR2 FNYEAQ, per germline.

With respect to this clone: Other nucleotide sequences in the sample specify the same CDR3. The chain carries TRBV11-2 and TRBJ1-1; the D gene is possibly TRBD1 (5 bases). Germline V gene sequence: CDR1 SGHAT, CDR2 FQNNGV. This CDR3 has 15 residues. V was pared by 3 bases and J by 0 bases, with 11 bases between. In DNA, the CDR3 is TGTGCCAGCAGCTTGGGAGGGGTTATGAACACTGAAGCTTTCTTT. Amino acids: CASSLGGVMNTEAFF.

The V gene is TRBV18, the J gene TRBJ1-6, with D tentatively TRBD1 (5 bases). The V and J ends lost 2 bases and 8 bases respectively, with 16 bases between them. The CDR3 contains 16 residues. Germline values: CDR1 KGHSH, CDR2 LQKENI. The chain's CDR3 is CASSPTSGGSDSPLHF. Written as DNA, the CDR3 is TGTGCCAGCTCACCAACAAGCGGGGGATCTGATTCACCCCTCCACTTT.

V is TRBV10-3 and J is TRBJ2-6; D not certain. With 7 bases removed from V and 0 bases from J, the gap between germline ends came to 7 bases. The CDR3 spans 14 residues. Germline V gives CDR1 ENHRY, CDR2 SYGVKD. The CDR3 sequence: CAITPGSGANVLTF. In nucleotides, the CDR3 is TGTGCCATCACACCGGGCTCTGGGGCCAACGTCCTGACTTTC.

V gene TRBV28 combines with J gene TRBJ1-2, with D unclear. The V gene lost 6 bases and the J gene lost 3 bases, with 17 bases spanning the gap. From germline, CDR1 is MDHEN and CDR2 SYDVKM. There are 15 residues in the CDR3. CDR3 region: CASSLSQESYYGYTF. The DNA of the CDR3 is TGTGCCAGCAGCCTTTCCCAGGAATCCTACTATGGCTACACCTTC.

V is TRBV28 and J is TRBJ1-3, with D tentatively TRBD1 (5 bases). The germline V gene has CDR1 MDHEN and CDR2 SYDVKM. This CDR3 has 17 amino acids. V was trimmed by 3 bases and J by 2 bases, leaving 17 bases between them. The CDR3 sequence is CASSLGGPLRAGNTIYF. DNA for the CDR3: TGTGCCAGCAGTTTGGGGGGACCCCTAAGGGCTGGAAACACCATATATTTT.

V usage is TRBV6-5 and J usage is TRBJ1-1; 7 bases fit TRBD1. The germline V gene encodes CDR1 MNHEY and CDR2 SVGAGI. V gave up 4 bases and J gave up 4 bases; unmatched junction bases: 3. CDR3 length: 13 amino acids. The CDR3 here is CASSFGQATEAFF. CDR3 nucleotides: TGTGCCAGCAGTTTCGGACAGGCCACTGAAGCTTTCTTT.

This chain links TRBV11-1 with TRBJ2-1, with D unclear. The germline V gene has CDR1 SGHAT and CDR2 FQDESV (reference sequence). V shed 4 bases and J shed 6 bases, with 13 bases lying between them. There are 14 residues in the CDR3. CDR3 loop: CASSSSPSFNEQFF. CDR3 bases: TGTGCCAGCAGCTCATCTCCTAGTTTCAATGAGCAGTTCTTC.